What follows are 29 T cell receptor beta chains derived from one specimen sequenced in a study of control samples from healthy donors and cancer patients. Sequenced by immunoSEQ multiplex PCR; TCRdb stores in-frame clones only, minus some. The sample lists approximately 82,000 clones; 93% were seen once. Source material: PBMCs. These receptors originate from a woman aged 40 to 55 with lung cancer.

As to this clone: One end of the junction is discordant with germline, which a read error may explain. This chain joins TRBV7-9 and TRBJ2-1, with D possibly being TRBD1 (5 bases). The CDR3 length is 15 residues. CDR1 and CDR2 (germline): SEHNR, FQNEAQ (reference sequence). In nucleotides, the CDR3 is TGTGCCAGCAGCTTAGCCTTTACGACAGTCGACGGGTTCCTCTTC. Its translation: CASSLAFTTVDGFLF.

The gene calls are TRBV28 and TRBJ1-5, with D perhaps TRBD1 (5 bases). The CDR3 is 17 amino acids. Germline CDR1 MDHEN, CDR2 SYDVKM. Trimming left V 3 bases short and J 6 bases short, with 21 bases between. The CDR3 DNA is TGTGCCAGCAGTTTGCGCACCTCCGGGACTATAGGTCAGCCCCAGCATTTT. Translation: CASSLRTSGTIGQPQHF.

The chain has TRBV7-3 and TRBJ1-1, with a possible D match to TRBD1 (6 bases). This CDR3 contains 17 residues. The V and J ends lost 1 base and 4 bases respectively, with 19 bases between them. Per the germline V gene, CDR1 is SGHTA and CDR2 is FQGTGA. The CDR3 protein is CASSLIPGASRSTEAFF. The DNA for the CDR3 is TGTGCCAGCAGCTTAATCCCGGGGGCCTCAAGGAGCACTGAAGCTTTCTTT. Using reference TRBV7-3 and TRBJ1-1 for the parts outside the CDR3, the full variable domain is GAGVSQTPSNKVTEKGKYVELRCDPISGHTALYWYRQSLGQGPEFLIYFQGTGAADDSGLPNDRFFAVRPEGSVSTLKIQRTERGDSAVYLCASSLIPGASRSTEAFFGQGTRLTVV.

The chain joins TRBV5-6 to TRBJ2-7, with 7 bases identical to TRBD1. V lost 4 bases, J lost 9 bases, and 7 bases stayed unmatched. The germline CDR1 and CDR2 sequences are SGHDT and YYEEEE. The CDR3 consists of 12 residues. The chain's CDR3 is CASSRDSWGQYF. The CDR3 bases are TGTGCCAGCAGCCGGGACAGCTGGGGGCAGTACTTC.

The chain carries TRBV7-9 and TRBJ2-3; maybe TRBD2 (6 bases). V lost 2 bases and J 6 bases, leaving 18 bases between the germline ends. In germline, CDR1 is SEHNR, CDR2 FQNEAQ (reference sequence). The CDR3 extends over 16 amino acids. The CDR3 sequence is CASSLRAGTAEDTQYF. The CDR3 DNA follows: TGTGCCAGCAGCTTACGTGCGGGGACGGCTGAGGATACGCAGTATTTT.

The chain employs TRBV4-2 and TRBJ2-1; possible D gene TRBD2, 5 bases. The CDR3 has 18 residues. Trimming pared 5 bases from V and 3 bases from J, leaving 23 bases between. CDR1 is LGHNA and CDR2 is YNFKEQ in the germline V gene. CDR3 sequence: CASSKRIRTTTSYNEQFF. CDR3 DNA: TGTGCCAGCAGCAAGCGGATACGAACCACAACAAGCTACAATGAGCAGTTCTTC.

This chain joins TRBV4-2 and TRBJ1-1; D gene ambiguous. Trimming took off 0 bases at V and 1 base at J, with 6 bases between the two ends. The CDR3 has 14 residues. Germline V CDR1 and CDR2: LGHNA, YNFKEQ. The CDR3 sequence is CASSQDPRNTEAFF. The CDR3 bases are TGTGCCAGCAGCCAAGACCCCCGGAACACTGAAGCTTTCTTT.

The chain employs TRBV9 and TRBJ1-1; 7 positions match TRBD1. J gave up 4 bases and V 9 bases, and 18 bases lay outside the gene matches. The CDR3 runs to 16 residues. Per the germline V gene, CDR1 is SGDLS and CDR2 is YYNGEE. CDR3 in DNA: TGTGCCACCGATTTCGACCTGGGACAGTTGAGCACTGAAGCTTTCTTT. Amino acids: CATDFDLGQLSTEAFF.

The CDR3 DNA reads TGCGCCAGCAGCCAATGGCACACAGATACGCAGTATTTT. Its translation is CASSQWHTDTQYF. This chain joins TRBV4-1 and TRBJ2-3; no definite D call. Germline CDR1 reads MGHRA; CDR2 reads YSYEKL. V gave up 2 bases and J gave up 2 bases, with 5 bases separating them. The CDR3 runs to 13 residues.

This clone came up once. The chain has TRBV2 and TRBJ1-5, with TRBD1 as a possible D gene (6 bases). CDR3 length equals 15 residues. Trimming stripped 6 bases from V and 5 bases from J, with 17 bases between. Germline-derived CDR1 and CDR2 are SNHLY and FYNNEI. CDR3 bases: TGTGCCAGCAGACCCTGGACAGTTAAGGATCAGCCCCAGCATTTT. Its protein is CASRPWTVKDQPQHF.

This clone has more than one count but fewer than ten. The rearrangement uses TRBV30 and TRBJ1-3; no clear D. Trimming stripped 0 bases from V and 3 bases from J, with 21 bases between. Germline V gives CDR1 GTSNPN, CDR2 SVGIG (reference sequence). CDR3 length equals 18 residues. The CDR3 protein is CAWSVLNGLGMGGNTIYF. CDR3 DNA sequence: TGTGCCTGGAGTGTACTGAATGGATTGGGGATGGGTGGAAACACCATATATTTT.

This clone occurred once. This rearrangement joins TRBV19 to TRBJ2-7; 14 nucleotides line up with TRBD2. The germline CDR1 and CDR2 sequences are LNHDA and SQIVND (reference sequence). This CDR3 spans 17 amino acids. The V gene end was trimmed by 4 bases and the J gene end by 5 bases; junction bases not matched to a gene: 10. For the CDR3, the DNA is TGTGCCAGTAGTAACCTCATTCAGGGACTAGCGGGGGACGAGCAGTACTTC. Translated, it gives CASSNLIQGLAGDEQYF.

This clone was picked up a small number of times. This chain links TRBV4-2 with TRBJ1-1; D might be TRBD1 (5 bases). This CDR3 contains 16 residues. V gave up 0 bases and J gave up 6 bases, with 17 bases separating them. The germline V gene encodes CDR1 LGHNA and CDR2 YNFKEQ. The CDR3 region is CASSQDGGSGFPEAFF. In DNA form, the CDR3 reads TGTGCCAGCAGCCAAGATGGGGGGAGTGGATTTCCTGAAGCTTTCTTT.

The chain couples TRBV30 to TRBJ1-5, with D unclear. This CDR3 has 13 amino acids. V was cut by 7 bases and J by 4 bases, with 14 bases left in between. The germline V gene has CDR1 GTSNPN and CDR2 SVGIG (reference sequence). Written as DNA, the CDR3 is TGTGCCTTACAGATCCAGAAAAATCAGCCCCAGCATTTT. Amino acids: CALQIQKNQPQHF.

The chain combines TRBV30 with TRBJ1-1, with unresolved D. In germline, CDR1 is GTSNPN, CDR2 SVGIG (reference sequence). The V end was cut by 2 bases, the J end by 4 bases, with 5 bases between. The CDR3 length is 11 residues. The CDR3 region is CAWSLGTEAFF. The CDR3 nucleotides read TGTGCCTGGAGTTTGGGCACTGAAGCTTTCTTT.

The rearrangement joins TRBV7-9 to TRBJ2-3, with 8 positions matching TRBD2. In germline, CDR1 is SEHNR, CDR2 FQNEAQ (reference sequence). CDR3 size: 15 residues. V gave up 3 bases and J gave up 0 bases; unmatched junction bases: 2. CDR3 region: CASSFPGGSTDTQYF. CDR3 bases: TGTGCCAGCAGCTTCCCGGGGGGGAGCACAGATACGCAGTATTTT.

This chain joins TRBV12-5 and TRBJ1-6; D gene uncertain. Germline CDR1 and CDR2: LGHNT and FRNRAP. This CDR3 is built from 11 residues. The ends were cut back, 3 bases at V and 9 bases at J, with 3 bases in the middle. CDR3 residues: CASGLSSPLHF. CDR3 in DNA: TGTGCTAGTGGTTTAAGTTCACCCCTCCACTTT.

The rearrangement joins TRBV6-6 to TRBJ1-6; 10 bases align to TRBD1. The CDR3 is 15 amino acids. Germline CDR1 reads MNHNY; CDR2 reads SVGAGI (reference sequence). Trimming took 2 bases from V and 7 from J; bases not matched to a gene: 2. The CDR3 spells CASSYRDRGNSPLHF. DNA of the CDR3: TGTGCCAGCAGTTACCGGGACAGGGGCAATTCACCCCTCCACTTT.

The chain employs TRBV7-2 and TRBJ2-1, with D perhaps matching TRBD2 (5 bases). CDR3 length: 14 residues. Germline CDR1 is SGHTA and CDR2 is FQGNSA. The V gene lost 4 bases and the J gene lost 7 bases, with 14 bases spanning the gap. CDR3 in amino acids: CASSSPGSVNEQFF. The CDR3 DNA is TGTGCCAGCAGCTCCCCTGGGAGTGTTAATGAGCAGTTCTTC.

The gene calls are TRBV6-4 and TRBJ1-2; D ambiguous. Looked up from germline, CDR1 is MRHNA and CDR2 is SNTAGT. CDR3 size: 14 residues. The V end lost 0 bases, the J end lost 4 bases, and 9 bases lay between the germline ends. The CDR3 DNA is TGTGCCAGCAGTGACTCGAGTGGTCCCTATGGCTACACCTTC. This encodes CASSDSSGPYGYTF.

CDR3 sequence (DNA): TGTGCCAGCAGCCTTACAGGGGTCCATCATTACAATGAGCAGTTCTTC. Protein sequence: CASSLTGVHHYNEQFF. The chain recombines TRBV7-9 with TRBJ2-1; 7 bases line up with TRBD1. The J segment lost 4 bases and the V segment lost 5 bases, leaving 11 bases of the junction unmatched. Germline-derived CDR1 and CDR2 are SEHNR and FQNEAQ (reference sequence). This CDR3 has 16 residues.

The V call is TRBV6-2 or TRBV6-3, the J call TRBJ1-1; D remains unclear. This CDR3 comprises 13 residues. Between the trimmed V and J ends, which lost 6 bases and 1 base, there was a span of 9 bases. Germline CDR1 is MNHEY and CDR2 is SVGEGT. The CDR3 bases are TGTGCCAGCAGCCAGGCGGGGAACACTGAAGCTTTCTTT. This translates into CASSQAGNTEAFF.

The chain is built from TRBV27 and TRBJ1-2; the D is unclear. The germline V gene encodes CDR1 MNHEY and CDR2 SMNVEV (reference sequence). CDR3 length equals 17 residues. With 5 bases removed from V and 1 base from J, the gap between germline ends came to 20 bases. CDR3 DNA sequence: TGTGCCAGCAGTGGCCAAGGTCGGGCGACGGATAACTATGGCTACACCTTC. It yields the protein CASSGQGRATDNYGYTF.

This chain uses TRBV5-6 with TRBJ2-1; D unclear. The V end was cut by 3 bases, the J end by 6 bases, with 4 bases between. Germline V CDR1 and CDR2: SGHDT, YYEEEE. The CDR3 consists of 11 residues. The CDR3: CASSSPNEQFF. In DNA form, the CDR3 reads TGTGCCAGCAGCTCCCCCAATGAGCAGTTCTTC.

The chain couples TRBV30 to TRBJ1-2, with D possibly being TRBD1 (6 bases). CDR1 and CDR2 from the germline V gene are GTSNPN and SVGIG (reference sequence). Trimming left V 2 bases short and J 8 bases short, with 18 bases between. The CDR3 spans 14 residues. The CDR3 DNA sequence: TGTGCCTGGAGTCCAATCCTCGGGGGGCGAGGCTACACCTTC. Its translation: CAWSPILGGRGYTF.

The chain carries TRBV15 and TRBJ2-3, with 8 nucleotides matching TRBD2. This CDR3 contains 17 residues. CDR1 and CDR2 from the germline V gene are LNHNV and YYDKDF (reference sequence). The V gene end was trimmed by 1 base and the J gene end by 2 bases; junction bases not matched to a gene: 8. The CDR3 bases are TGTGCCACCAGCAGAGGGCTGGTAGCGGGGCCCACAGATACGCAGTATTTT. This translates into CATSRGLVAGPTDTQYF. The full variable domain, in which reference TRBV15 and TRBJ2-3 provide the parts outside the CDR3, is DAMVIQNPRYQVTQFGKPVTLSCSQTLNHNVMYWYQQKSSQAPKLLFHYYDKDFNNEADTPDNFQSRRPNTSFCFLDIRSPGLGDTAMYLCATSRGLVAGPTDTQYFGPGTRLTVL.

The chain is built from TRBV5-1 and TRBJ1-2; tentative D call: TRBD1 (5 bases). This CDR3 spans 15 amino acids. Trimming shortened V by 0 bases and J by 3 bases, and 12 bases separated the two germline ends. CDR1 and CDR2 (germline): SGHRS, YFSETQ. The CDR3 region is CASSLEYGADYGYTF. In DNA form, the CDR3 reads TGCGCCAGCAGCTTGGAATACGGGGCGGACTATGGCTACACCTTC.

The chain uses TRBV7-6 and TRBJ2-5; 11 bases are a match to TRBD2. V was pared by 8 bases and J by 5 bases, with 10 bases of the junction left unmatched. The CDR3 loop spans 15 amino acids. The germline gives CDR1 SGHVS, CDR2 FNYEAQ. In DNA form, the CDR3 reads TGTGCCAGCGGAGTCTTAGCGGGGGGGCCCGAGACCCAGTACTTC. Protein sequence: CASGVLAGGPETQYF.

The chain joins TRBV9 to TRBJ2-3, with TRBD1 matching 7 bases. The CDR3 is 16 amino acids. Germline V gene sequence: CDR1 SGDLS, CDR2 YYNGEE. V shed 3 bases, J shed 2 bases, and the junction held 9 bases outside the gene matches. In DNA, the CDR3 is TGTGCCAGCAGCGCGCAGACAGGGCTGACCACAGATACGCAGTATTTT. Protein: CASSAQTGLTTDTQYF. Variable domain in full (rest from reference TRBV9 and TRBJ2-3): DSGVTQTPKHLITATGQRVTLRCSPRSGDLSVYWYQQSLDQGLQFLIQYYNGEERAKGNILERFSAQQFPDLHSELNLSSLELGDSALYFCASSAQTGLTTDTQYFGPGTRLTVL.